One and the same sample provided the 10 T cell receptor beta chains below, sequenced in a study of graft-versus-host responses after intestinal transplantation. Some clones are missing from TCRdb's copy, which holds only in-frame ones; the method was immunoSEQ multiplex PCR. The sample lists over 75,000 clones; roughly 88% were seen once. Here the sequenced sample was PBMCs, taken 255 days after intestinal transplant. The receptors shown here come from a human patient who received an intestinal transplant, so some T cells may come from the graft donor.

The CDR3 sequence: CASSAHILRGQYF. The CDR3 DNA is TGTGCCAGCAGTGCTCACATCCTACGGGGGCAGTACTTC. This sequence joins TRBV28 and TRBJ2-7, with D perhaps TRBD2 (5 bases). The CDR3 length is 13 residues. Trimming shortened V by 5 bases and J by 9 bases, and 17 bases separated the two germline ends. Germline V CDR1 and CDR2: MDHEN, SYDVKM.

The chain uses TRBV9 and TRBJ2-1; D is unclear. The germline gives CDR1 SGDLS, CDR2 YYNGEE. This CDR3 is 16 amino acids long. Trimming stripped 0 bases from V and 1 base from J, with 11 bases between. The CDR3 sequence: CASSVEENWSYNEQFF. The CDR3 region has the DNA TGTGCCAGCAGCGTAGAAGAAAACTGGTCCTACAATGAGCAGTTCTTC. The full variable domain, with the rest looked up from reference TRBV9 and TRBJ2-1, is DSGVTQTPKHLITATGQRVTLRCSPRSGDLSVYWYQQSLDQGLQFLIQYYNGEERAKGNILERFSAQQFPDLHSELNLSSLELGDSALYFCASSVEENWSYNEQFFGPGTRLTVL.

This rearrangement joins TRBV11-2 to TRBJ2-7; D gene unclear. The germline CDR1 and CDR2 sequences are SGHAT and FQNNGV. Trimming took 1 base from V and 0 from J, leaving 7 bases between them. This CDR3 is built from 14 residues. This CDR3 is CASSLAQYSYEQYF. CDR3 in DNA: TGTGCCAGCAGCTTAGCCCAATACTCCTACGAGCAGTACTTC.

This sequence joins TRBV19 and TRBJ2-1; 9 bases align to TRBD2. The germline V gene encodes CDR1 LNHDA and CDR2 SQIVND (reference sequence). Trimming cost V 2 bases and J 6 bases; bases outside gene matches: 5. CDR3 length: 15 amino acids. This chain's CDR3 is CASSIPSGGLNEQFF. The DNA of the CDR3 is TGTGCCAGTAGTATACCCAGCGGGGGGCTCAATGAGCAGTTCTTC.

The chain combines TRBV14 with TRBJ2-1; 10 bases agree with TRBD2. Losses at the gene ends were 1 base for V and 3 bases for J; bases not matched to a gene: 9. This CDR3 contains 18 residues. CDR1 and CDR2 (germline): SGHDN, FVKESK. The CDR3 loop reads CASSQVILAGVYYNEQFF. The CDR3 coding sequence is TGTGCCAGCAGCCAAGTAATCCTAGCGGGAGTTTACTACAATGAGCAGTTCTTC.

The chain couples TRBV5-8 to TRBJ2-1; a possible D gene is TRBD1 (5 bases). Germline-derived CDR1 and CDR2 are SGHTS and YDEGEE. This CDR3 has 15 amino acids. Deletions cut 7 bases from V and 1 base from J, with 15 bases between. Here the CDR3 reads CASATNAGSYNEQFF. Here the CDR3 DNA reads TGTGCCAGCGCCACCAACGCAGGGTCCTACAATGAGCAGTTCTTC.

V is TRBV11-3 and J is TRBJ1-1; possible D gene TRBD1, 5 bases. The CDR3 is 15 residues long. Germline CDR1 is SGHNT and CDR2 is YENEEA. V was shortened by 3 bases and J by 1 base, with 12 bases between the two germline ends. The CDR3, as DNA: TGTGCCAGCAGCTTTGACGGGGCTAAGAACACTGAAGCTTTCTTT. Translation gives CASSFDGAKNTEAFF.

In this sample, this clone turned up once. The CDR3 DNA is TGTGCCAGCAGTCGGACAGTCGAAAGCACAGATACGCAGTATTTT. This gives the protein CASSRTVESTDTQYF. The genes are TRBV6-5 and TRBJ2-3; D possibly corresponds to TRBD1 (6 bases). Trimming stripped 5 bases from V and 0 bases from J, with 12 bases between. The germline CDR1 and CDR2 sequences are MNHEY and SVGAGI. CDR3 length: 15 amino acids.

The rearrangement joins TRBV25-1 to TRBJ1-2; 8 bases map to TRBD1. Germline V gene sequence: CDR1 MGHDK, CDR2 SYGVNS. J was trimmed by 4 bases and V by 4 bases; bases with no gene match: 5. The CDR3 sequence is 14 residues long. CDR3: CASSGRGLGYGYTF. CDR3 nucleotide sequence: TGTGCCAGCAGTGGCAGGGGGCTCGGCTATGGCTACACCTTC.

The chain carries TRBV7-2 and TRBJ2-7, with 7 bases matching TRBD1. The germline CDR1 and CDR2 sequences are SGHTA and FQGNSA. This CDR3 has 17 amino acids. Trimming cost V 2 bases and J 3 bases; bases outside gene matches: 13. In DNA, the CDR3 is TGTGCCAGCAGCTTATCGAACTGGGACAGTTATCTCTACGAGCAGTACTTC. Translation: CASSLSNWDSYLYEQYF.